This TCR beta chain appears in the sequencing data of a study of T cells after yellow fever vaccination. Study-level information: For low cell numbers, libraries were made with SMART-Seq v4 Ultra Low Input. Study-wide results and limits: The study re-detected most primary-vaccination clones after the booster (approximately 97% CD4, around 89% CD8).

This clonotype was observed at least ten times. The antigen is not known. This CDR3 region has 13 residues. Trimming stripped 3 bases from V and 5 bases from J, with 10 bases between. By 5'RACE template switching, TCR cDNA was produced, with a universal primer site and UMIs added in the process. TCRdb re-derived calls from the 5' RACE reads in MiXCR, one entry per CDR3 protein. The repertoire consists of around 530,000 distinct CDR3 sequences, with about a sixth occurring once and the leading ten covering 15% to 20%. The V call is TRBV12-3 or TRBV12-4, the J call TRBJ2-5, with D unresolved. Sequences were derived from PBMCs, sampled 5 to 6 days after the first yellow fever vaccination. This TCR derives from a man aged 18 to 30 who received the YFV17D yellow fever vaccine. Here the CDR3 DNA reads TGTGCCAGCAGTTTTACCCAAAGGGAGACCCAGTACTTC. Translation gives CASSFTQRETQYF.